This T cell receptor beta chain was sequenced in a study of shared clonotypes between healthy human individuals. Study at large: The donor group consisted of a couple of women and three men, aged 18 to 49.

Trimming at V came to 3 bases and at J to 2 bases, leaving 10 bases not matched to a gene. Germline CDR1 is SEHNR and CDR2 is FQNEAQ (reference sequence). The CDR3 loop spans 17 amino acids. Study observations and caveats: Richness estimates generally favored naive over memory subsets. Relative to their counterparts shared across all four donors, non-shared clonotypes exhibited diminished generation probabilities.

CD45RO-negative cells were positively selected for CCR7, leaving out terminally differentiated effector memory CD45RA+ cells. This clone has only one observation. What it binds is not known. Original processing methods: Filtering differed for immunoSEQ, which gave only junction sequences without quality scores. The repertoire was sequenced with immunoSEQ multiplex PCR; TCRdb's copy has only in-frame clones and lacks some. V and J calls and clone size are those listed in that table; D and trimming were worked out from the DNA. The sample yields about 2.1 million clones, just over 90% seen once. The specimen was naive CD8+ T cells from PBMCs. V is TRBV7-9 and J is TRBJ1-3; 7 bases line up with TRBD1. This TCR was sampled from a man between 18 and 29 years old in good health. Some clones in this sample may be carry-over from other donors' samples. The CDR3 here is CASSFDRAGGTGNTIYF. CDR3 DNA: TGTGCCAGCAGCTTCGATCGGGCAGGGGGGACTGGAAACACCATATATTTT.